This note documents a single T cell receptor beta chain sequence. No antigen is known for it. This entry is derived from a study of beta chain features in type 1 diabetes. Study-level information: Researchers looked at roughly 110 million sorted cells across all samples. Study findings and constraints: Across all four CD4+ subsets, people with type 1 diabetes showed modestly shorter TCRB CDR3s. Naive, central memory and Treg TCRB repertoires appeared more alike in patients than in healthy donors.

Cells sorted by CD45RO/CCR7/CD25/CD127/CD95/CD27 comprised CD4+ naive, central memory, regulatory and stem cell-like memory cells. CDR1 KGHSH and CDR2 LQKENI come from the germline V gene. Between the trimmed V and J ends, which lost 3 bases and 6 bases, there was a span of 14 bases. This CDR3 is built from 15 residues. Investigators reverse transcribed all isolated RNA, so they sequenced expressed TCRB transcripts. Data came from immunoSEQ multiplex PCR; TCRdb stores just in-frame clones and leaves some out. The profile shows about 360,000 clones, roughly an eighth of them singletons. V and J are TRBV18 and TRBJ1-4; D gene unclear. Specimen: naive CD4+ T cells from blood. The receptor was derived from a man aged 18 to 35 in good health. This CDR3 is CASSPSGTLYEKLFF. CDR3 coding DNA: TGTGCCAGCTCACCCTCGGGTACCCTCTATGAAAAACTGTTTTTT.